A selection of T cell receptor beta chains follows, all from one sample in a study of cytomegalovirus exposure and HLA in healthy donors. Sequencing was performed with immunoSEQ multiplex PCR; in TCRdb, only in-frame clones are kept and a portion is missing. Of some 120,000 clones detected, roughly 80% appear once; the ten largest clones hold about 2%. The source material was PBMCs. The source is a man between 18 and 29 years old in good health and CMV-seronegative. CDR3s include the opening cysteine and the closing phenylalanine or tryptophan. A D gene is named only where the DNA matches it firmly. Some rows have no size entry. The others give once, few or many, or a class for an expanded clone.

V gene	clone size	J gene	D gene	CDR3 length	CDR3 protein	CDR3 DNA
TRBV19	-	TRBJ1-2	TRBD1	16	CASSQPTTGVRGGYTF	TGTGCCAGTAGTCAGCCGACTACAGGGGTTAGAGGCGGCTACACCTTC
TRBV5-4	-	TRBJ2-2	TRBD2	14	CASSLELAGGELFF	TGTGCCAGCAGCTTGGAACTAGCGGGAGGGGAGCTGTTTTTT
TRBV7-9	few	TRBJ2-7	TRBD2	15	CASSGTSGVAGEQYF	TGTGCCAGCAGCGGGACTAGCGGGGTGGCCGGGGAGCAGTACTTC
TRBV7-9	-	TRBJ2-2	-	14	CSSSLEMVGGELFF	TGTTCCAGCAGCTTAGAGATGGTCGGCGGGGAGCTGTTTTTT
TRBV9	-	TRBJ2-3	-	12	CASSVEGDTQYF	TGTGCCAGCAGCGTGGAGGGAGATACGCAGTATTTT
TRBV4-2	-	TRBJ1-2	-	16	CASSQDLGRDDGGYTF	TGTGCCAGCAGCCAAGATCTGGGGCGGGACGACGGTGGCTACACCTTC
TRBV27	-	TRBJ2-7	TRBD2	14	CASSITVAGGEQYF	TGTGCCAGCAGTATAACGGTCGCCGGGGGGGAGCAGTACTTC
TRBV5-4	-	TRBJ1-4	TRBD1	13	CASSLKTGTELFF	TGTGCCAGCAGCCTCAAGACAGGGACGGAACTGTTTTTT
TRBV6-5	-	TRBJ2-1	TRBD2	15	CASSSTSGGYNEQFF	TGTGCCAGCAGTTCGACTAGCGGGGGTTACAATGAGCAGTTCTTC
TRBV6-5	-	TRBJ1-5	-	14	CASSSTPIGQPQHF	TGTGCCAGCAGCTCCACCCCCATTGGCCAGCCCCAGCATTTT
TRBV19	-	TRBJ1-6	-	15	CASSIGASYNSPLHF	TGTGCCAGTAGTATAGGGGCGTCCTATAATTCACCCCTCCACTTT
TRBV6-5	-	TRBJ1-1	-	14	CASSYSAPNTEAFF	TGTGCCAGCAGTTACTCGGCACCCAACACCGAAGCTTTCTTT
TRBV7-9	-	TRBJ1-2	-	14	CASSLDTGYYGYTF	TGTGCCAGCAGCTTAGATACAGGCTACTATGGCTACACCTTC
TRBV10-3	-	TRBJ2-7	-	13	CAISVLTGYEQYF	TGTGCCATCAGTGTCCTCACTGGTTACGAGCAGTACTTC
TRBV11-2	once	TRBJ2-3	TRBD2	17	CASSLAYAGLATDTQYF	TGTGCCAGCAGCTTAGCGTACGCCGGACTAGCGACAGATACGCAGTATTTT
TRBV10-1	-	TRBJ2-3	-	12	CASSESRNTQYF	TGCGCCAGCAGTGAGTCGCGGAATACGCAGTATTTT
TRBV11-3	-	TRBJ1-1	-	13	CASSLTQVTEAFF	TGTGCCAGCAGCTTAACCCAGGTCACTGAAGCTTTCTTT
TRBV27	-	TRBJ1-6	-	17	CASSYVRAASYNSPLHF	TGTGCCAGCAGTTATGTGAGGGCCGCCTCCTATAATTCCCCCCTCCACTTT
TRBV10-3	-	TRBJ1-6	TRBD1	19	CAISAGSLGTGGAYSPLHF	TGTGCCATCAGTGCAGGCAGCCTTGGGACAGGGGGCGCATATTCACCCCTCCACTTT
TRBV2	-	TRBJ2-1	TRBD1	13	CASRDRVYNEQFF	TGTGCCAGCAGGGACAGGGTCTATAATGAGCAGTTCTTC
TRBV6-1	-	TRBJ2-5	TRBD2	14	CASGGTSGAETQYF	TGTGCCAGCGGGGGGACTAGCGGGGCGGAGACCCAGTACTTC
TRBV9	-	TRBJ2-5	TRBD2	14	CASSFPGGQETQYF	TGTGCCAGCAGCTTCCCGGGGGGCCAAGAGACCCAGTACTTC
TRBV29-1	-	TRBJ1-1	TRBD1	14	CSVARDRGSTEAFF	TGCAGCGTTGCGCGGGACAGGGGCAGCACTGAAGCTTTCTTT
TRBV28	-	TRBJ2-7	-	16	CASSSRGLRVGYEQYF	TGTGCCAGCAGTTCCCGTGGACTCCGGGTAGGGTACGAGCAGTACTTC
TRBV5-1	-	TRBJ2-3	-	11	CASSSRDTQYF	TGCGCCAGCAGCTCTAGAGATACGCAGTATTTT
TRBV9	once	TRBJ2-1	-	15	CASSVGGGPDNEQFF	TGTGCCAGCAGCGTAGGAGGAGGTCCCGACAATGAGCAGTTCTTC
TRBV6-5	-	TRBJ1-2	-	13	CASSYDTAYGYTF	TGTGCCAGCAGTTACGACACAGCCTATGGCTACACCTTC
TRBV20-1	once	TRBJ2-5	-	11	CSAEIQETQYF	TGCAGTGCGGAGATCCAGGAGACCCAGTACTTC
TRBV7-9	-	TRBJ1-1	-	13	CSSSPSGGTEAFF	TGTTCCAGCAGCCCCTCCGGGGGCACTGAAGCTTTCTTT
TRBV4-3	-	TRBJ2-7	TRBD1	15	CASSQGTGQPYEQYF	TGCGCCAGCAGCCAAGGGACAGGGCAGCCCTACGAGCAGTACTTC
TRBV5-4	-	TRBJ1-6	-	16	CASSSSRSSYNSPLHF	TGTGCCAGCAGCTCTTCTAGGAGCTCTTATAATTCACCCCTCCACTTT
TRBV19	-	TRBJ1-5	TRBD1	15	CASSIWGQGTQPQHF	TGTGCCAGTAGTATCTGGGGACAGGGAACGCAGCCCCAGCATTTT
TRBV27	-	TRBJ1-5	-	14	CASRGPGVGQPQHF	TGTGCCAGCAGGGGCCCGGGGGTCGGACAGCCCCAGCATTTT
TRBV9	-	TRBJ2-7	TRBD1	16	CASSGGSGTGDYEQYF	TGTGCCAGCAGCGGGGGATCCGGGACAGGGGACTACGAGCAGTACTTC
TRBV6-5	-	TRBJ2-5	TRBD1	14	CASYRDRPQETQYF	TGTGCCAGCTATCGGGACAGACCCCAAGAGACCCAGTACTTC
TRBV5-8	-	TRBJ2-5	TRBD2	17	CASSLGASGGLQETQYF	TGTGCCAGCAGCCTTGGGGCTAGCGGGGGACTACAAGAGACCCAGTACTTC
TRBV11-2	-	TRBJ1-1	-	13	CASSRGLNTEAFF	TGTGCCAGCAGCCGGGGGTTGAACACTGAAGCTTTCTTT
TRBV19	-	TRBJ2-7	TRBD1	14	CASRHYRDSYEQYF	TGTGCCAGTAGGCACTACCGGGACAGCTACGAGCAGTACTTC
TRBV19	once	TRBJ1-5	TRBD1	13	CASKGQGNQPQHF	TGTGCCAGTAAGGGACAGGGGAATCAGCCCCAGCATTTT
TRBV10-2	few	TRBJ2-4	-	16	CASSVRVGGGGALQYF	TGCGCCAGCAGTGTGCGCGTGGGGGGTGGGGGGGCGCTTCAGTACTTC
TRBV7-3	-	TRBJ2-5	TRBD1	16	CASSSGQGIWGETQYF	TGTGCCAGCAGCTCGGGACAGGGGATTTGGGGAGAGACCCAGTACTTC
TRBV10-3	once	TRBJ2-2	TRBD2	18	CAISDQGLAGENTGELFF	TGTGCCATCAGTGACCAGGGACTAGCGGGGGAGAACACCGGGGAGCTGTTTTTT
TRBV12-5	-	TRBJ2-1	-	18	CASGLVKAVAVPYNEQFF	TGTGCTAGTGGTTTGGTAAAGGCCGTAGCGGTACCCTACAATGAGCAGTTCTTC
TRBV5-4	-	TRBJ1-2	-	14	CASSPSWQNYGYTF	TGTGCCAGCAGCCCCTCATGGCAAAACTATGGCTACACCTTC
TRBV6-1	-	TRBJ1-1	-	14	CASSPGQNRYEAFF	TGTGCCAGCAGCCCCGGACAGAATCGCTATGAAGCTTTCTTT
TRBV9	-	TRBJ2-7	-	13	CASSVGGPYEQYF	TGTGCCAGCAGCGTGGGGGGGCCCTACGAGCAGTACTTC
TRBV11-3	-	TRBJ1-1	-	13	CASSMGQGLEAFF	TGTGCCAGCAGCATGGGGCAGGGCCTAGAAGCTTTCTTT
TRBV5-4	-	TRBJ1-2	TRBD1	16	CASSPGTGSLSYGYTF	TGTGCCAGCAGCCCCGGGACAGGGTCTCTTAGCTATGGCTACACCTTC
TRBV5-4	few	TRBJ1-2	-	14	CASSLFLGAGGYTF	TGTGCCAGCAGCTTGTTCCTAGGTGCCGGGGGCTACACCTTC
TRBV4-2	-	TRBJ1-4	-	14	CASSQLAGWEKLFF	TGTGCCAGCAGCCAACTAGCGGGGTGGGAAAAACTGTTTTTT
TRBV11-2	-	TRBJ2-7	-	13	CASTQSGVHEQYF	TGTGCCAGCACCCAGTCAGGGGTCCACGAGCAGTACTTC
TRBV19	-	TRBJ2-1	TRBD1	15	CASSTFGQVWDEQFF	TGTGCCAGTAGCACCTTCGGACAGGTTTGGGATGAGCAGTTCTTC
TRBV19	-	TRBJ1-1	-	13	CASRETVNTEAFF	TGTGCCAGTAGGGAGACAGTGAACACTGAAGCTTTCTTT